Shown below are 5 T cell receptor beta chains from a single sample sequenced in a study of cytomegalovirus exposure and HLA in healthy donors. The PCR employed 60 Vbeta primers together with 13 Jbeta primers. The assay was immunoSEQ multiplex PCR, and TCRdb's table has in-frame clones only and misses some. The sample lists approximately 150,000 clones, 75% to 80% occurring once. The sequenced material came from PBMCs. These receptors were obtained from a man aged 40-49 years in good health and CMV-seropositive.

CDR3 protein: CASSLGGGPYNEQFF. The CDR3 DNA is TGTGCCAGCAGCTTAGGTGGGGGCCCCTACAATGAGCAGTTCTTC. The J gene is TRBJ2-1, the V gene TRBV7-9; D is perhaps TRBD1 (6 bases). The V gene's germline CDR1 is SEHNR and CDR2 FQNEAQ (reference sequence). The CDR3 loop spans 15 amino acids. V was cut by 1 base and J by 2 bases, with 9 bases left in between.

The chain couples TRBV4-1 to TRBJ1-6, with TRBD1 matching 7 bases. Losses at the gene ends were 1 base for V and 8 bases for J; bases not matched to a gene: 2. From germline, CDR1 is MGHRA and CDR2 YSYEKL. The CDR3 loop spans 14 amino acids. The CDR3 loop is CASSQVTGDSPLHF. In DNA form, the CDR3 reads TGCGCCAGCAGCCAAGTAACAGGGGATTCACCCCTCCACTTT.

The J gene is TRBJ2-5, the V gene TRBV29-1, with 8 bases fitting TRBD1. V was pared by 6 bases and J by 11 bases, with 20 bases of the junction left unmatched. The CDR3 has 15 amino acids. Germline values: CDR1 SQVTM, CDR2 ANQGSEA. The CDR3 sequence is CSVGATGTGGLEQYF. DNA of the CDR3: TGCAGCGTCGGAGCGACGGGGACAGGAGGCCTTGAGCAGTACTTC.

The chain is built from TRBV7-9 and TRBJ1-6; TRBD1 agrees at 7 bases. The ends lost 5 bases at V and 15 bases at J; junction bases unmatched: 13. CDR3 length: 14 residues. Germline V gene lookup returns CDR1 SEHNR and CDR2 FQNEAQ (reference sequence). DNA of the CDR3: TGTGCCAGCAGCGAGACCGGGCAGGGGGGTATCCTCCACTTT. The encoded protein is CASSETGQGGILHF.

The chain employs TRBV30 and TRBJ2-1; TRBD2 agrees at 9 bases. The germline V gene has CDR1 GTSNPN and CDR2 SVGIG (reference sequence). The CDR3 length is 14 residues. J lost 1 base, V lost 2 bases, and 0 bases had no gene match. The CDR3 sequence: CAWSSGRSYNEQFF. The CDR3 DNA sequence: TGTGCCTGGAGTAGCGGGAGGTCCTACAATGAGCAGTTCTTC.